These 16 T cell receptor beta chains were sequenced from one sample in a study of a mutant IDH1 vaccine in newly diagnosed glioma. Sample time point: baseline, week 1 (first vaccination visit). Regarding treatment: pre-vaccination baseline after standard-of-care therapy. Sequencing was performed with immunoSEQ multiplex PCR; in TCRdb, only in-frame clones are kept and a portion is missing. The sample yields about 88,000 clones, around 79% seen once. Sequencing used PBMCs, obtained from a glioma patient treated with radiotherapy, temozolomide or both. Receptor source: a man in his forties with glioma. Some clones in this sample may be carry-over from other donors' samples.

The chain combines TRBV27 with TRBJ1-1; D unclear. The germline gives CDR1 MNHEY, CDR2 SMNVEV (reference sequence). The CDR3 extends over 15 amino acids. Trimming removed 5 bases from V and 0 bases from J, with 13 bases in between. The CDR3 here is CASSPGPQLNTEAFF. The CDR3 DNA sequence: TGTGCCAGCAGTCCAGGACCGCAGTTGAACACTGAAGCTTTCTTT.

This clone was seen more than once but under ten times. The rearrangement uses TRBV7-8 and TRBJ1-5; D remains unclear. CDR3 size: 13 residues. Per germline, CDR1 SGHVS and CDR2 FQNEAQ. Trimming stripped 3 bases from V and 3 bases from J, with 6 bases between. In nucleotides, the CDR3 is TGTGCCAGCAGCTTCGATCCCAATCAGCCCCAGCATTTT. This sequence encodes CASSFDPNQPQHF.

This sequence joins TRBV14 and TRBJ1-6; TRBD1 might be the D (6 bases). This CDR3 comprises 13 residues. Trimming cost V 4 bases and J 7 bases, with 8 bases left between them. Germline CDR1 reads SGHDN; CDR2 reads FVKESK. In nucleotides, the CDR3 is TGTGCCAGCAGCCGGGGGGGCAATTCACCCCTCCACTTT. Translation gives CASSRGGNSPLHF.

This sequence joins TRBV2 and TRBJ1-5, with D perhaps TRBD1 (5 bases). CDR1 is SNHLY, CDR2 FYNNEI, per germline. The V and J ends lost 4 bases and 6 bases respectively, with 10 bases between them. The CDR3 loop spans 13 amino acids. The DNA of the CDR3 is TGTGCCAGCAGTGCAGGGCAGGTTCAGCCCCAGCATTTT. Its protein product is CASSAGQVQPQHF. Together with reference TRBV2 and TRBJ1-5, the CDR3 gives the full variable domain: EPEVTQTPSHQVTQMGQEVILRCVPISNHLYFYWYRQILGQKVEFLVSFYNNEISEKSEIFDDQFSVERPDGSNFTLKIRSTKLEDSAMYFCASSAGQVQPQHFGDGTRLSIL.

This chain joins TRBV5-6 and TRBJ1-3, with D perhaps TRBD1 (6 bases). V gave up 4 bases and J gave up 8 bases, with 16 bases separating them. The germline CDR1 and CDR2 sequences are SGHDT and YYEEEE. This CDR3 has 14 amino acids. CDR3 in amino acids: CASSPTWTAHTIYF. The CDR3 DNA follows: TGTGCCAGCAGCCCAACCTGGACAGCGCACACCATATATTTT.

Here the CDR3 reads CASSRAGADTGELFF. The CDR3 DNA reads TGTGCCAGCAGTCGAGCGGGGGCGGACACCGGGGAGCTGTTTTTT. The V gene is TRBV6-5, the J gene TRBJ2-2; 8 bases match TRBD2. The CDR3 consists of 15 residues. The V and J ends lost 5 bases and 3 bases, in that order; junction bases with no gene match: 5. Germline loops: CDR1 MNHEY, CDR2 SVGAGI.

The chain has TRBV4-2 and TRBJ2-3, with 9 bases aligning to TRBD2. The V and J ends lost 1 base and 2 bases, in that order; junction bases with no gene match: 13. The CDR3 is made up of 19 amino acids. From germline, CDR1 is LGHNA and CDR2 YNFKEQ. The chain's CDR3 is CASSQAEGGGVGVTDTQYF. CDR3 bases: TGTGCCAGCAGCCAAGCGGAAGGCGGGGGGGTTGGGGTCACAGATACGCAGTATTTT.

The rearrangement joins TRBV19 to TRBJ2-1; TRBD2 agrees at 10 bases. Germline trimming cut 6 bases from V and 7 bases from J; bases unmatched to any gene: 12. Germline CDR1 LNHDA, CDR2 SQIVND (reference sequence). This CDR3 comprises 16 residues. CDR3 nucleotide sequence: TGTGCCAGTAGCCTATCGGGTAGCGGGGGGCTAAATGAGCAGTTCTTC. Amino acid sequence: CASSLSGSGGLNEQFF.

V and J are TRBV18 and TRBJ2-5, with a possible D match to TRBD1 (6 bases). Deletions cut 4 bases from V and 2 bases from J, with 14 bases between. This CDR3 contains 15 residues. From germline, CDR1 is KGHSH and CDR2 LQKENI. CDR3 DNA: TGTGCCAGCTCACAACTGATAGGACAGCAAGAGACCCAGTACTTC. Translation gives CASSQLIGQQETQYF.

In this sample, this clone turned up once. The chain couples TRBV5-1 to TRBJ1-1; 9 positions agree with TRBD1. Germline CDR1 reads SGHRS; CDR2 reads YFSETQ. The V gene end was trimmed by 0 bases and the J gene end by 7 bases; junction bases not matched to a gene: 7. The CDR3 covers 15 residues. The CDR3 DNA follows: TGCGCCAGCAGCTTGGTGACTACAGGGGGCCGTGAAGCTTTCTTT. Amino acids: CASSLVTTGGREAFF.

This rearrangement joins TRBV7-9 to TRBJ2-7, with D tentatively TRBD1 (5 bases). This CDR3 contains 13 residues. Germline CDR1 is SEHNR and CDR2 is FQNEAQ (reference sequence). The V end lost 6 bases, the J end lost 2 bases, and 11 bases lay between the germline ends. The CDR3 nucleotides read TGTGCCAGCAGTACGGACACTGCCTACGAGCAGTACTTC. Protein: CASSTDTAYEQYF.

This clone was seen repeatedly, ten times or more. The CDR3 DNA follows: TGTGCCAGCAGGGTACTGGGGGCCATGAACACTGAAGCTTTCTTT. Encoded protein: CASRVLGAMNTEAFF. The J gene is TRBJ1-1, the V gene TRBV6-1; D is possibly TRBD1 (6 bases). The CDR3 loop spans 15 amino acids. The germline gives CDR1 MNHNS, CDR2 SASEGT. V shed 6 bases and J shed 0 bases, with 14 bases lying between them.

In regard to this clone: The junction shows a germline mismatch at one end, possibly a read error. The gene calls are TRBV7-7 and TRBJ2-2, with D maybe TRBD2 (6 bases). Germline values: CDR1 SSHAT, CDR2 FNYEAQ (reference sequence). The CDR3 contains 14 residues. In nucleotides, the CDR3 is TGTGCTAGCAGCCTCGGACTAACCACCGGGGAGCTGTTTTTT. It is translated as CASSLGLTTGELFF.

The CDR3 nucleotides read TGTGCCAGCAGGACTAGGCAGGGGGAGACCCAGTACTTC. Amino acids: CASRTRQGETQYF. This chain connects TRBV2 to TRBJ2-5, with D perhaps matching TRBD1 or TRBD2 (6 bases each). The CDR3 spans 13 residues. V was cut by 6 bases and J by 5 bases, with 13 bases left in between. Looked up from germline, CDR1 is SNHLY and CDR2 is FYNNEI.

This sequence joins TRBV30 and TRBJ1-4, with D possibly being TRBD1 (5 bases). V lost 1 base and J 14 bases, leaving 11 bases between the germline ends. In germline, CDR1 is GTSNPN, CDR2 SVGIG (reference sequence). The CDR3 extends over 11 amino acids. This CDR3 reads CAWSESRQLFF. The CDR3 coding sequence is TGTGCCTGGAGTGAGTCCCGACAGCTGTTTTTT.

The V and J genes are TRBV4-1 and TRBJ1-3; D not resolved. V gave up 0 bases and J gave up 4 bases, with 7 bases separating them. The CDR3 runs to 14 residues. The germline gives CDR1 MGHRA, CDR2 YSYEKL. The CDR3 DNA reads as TGCGCCAGCAGCCAAGAGCAATCCGGAAACACCATATATTTT. Translating gives CASSQEQSGNTIYF.